Following are 5 T cell receptor beta chains from one sample sequenced in a study of PD-1 blockade in classical Hodgkin lymphoma. All trial patients relapsed after autologous stem cell transplantation. The method was immunoSEQ multiplex PCR; TCRdb's version includes in-frame clones alone and lacks a portion of them. The sample shows 29,000 or so clones, more than 60% of them seen only once. This specimen consisted of peripheral blood mononuclear cells (PBMCs), obtained before the second cycle of nivolumab. These receptors all stem from a human donor with classical Hodgkin lymphoma.

Only one count was recorded for this clone. V and J are TRBV18 and TRBJ1-2; D perhaps matches TRBD1 (5 bases). Trimming removed 0 bases from V and 8 bases from J, with 16 bases in between. Germline CDR1 KGHSH, CDR2 LQKENI. The length of the CDR3 is 15 residues. CDR3 sequence reads: CASSPPGDGGSGYTF. In nucleotides, the CDR3 is TGTGCCAGCTCACCACCGGGGGATGGAGGGAGCGGCTACACCTTC.

The rearrangement links TRBV5-1 to TRBJ2-7; 7 nucleotides line up with TRBD1. The germline CDR1 and CDR2 sequences are SGHRS and YFSETQ. With V trimmed by 0 bases and J by 0 bases, 3 bases remained unmatched. The CDR3 sequence is 15 residues long. The CDR3 region is CASSLEAGGSYEQYF. DNA for the CDR3: TGCGCCAGCAGCTTGGAGGCAGGGGGCTCCTACGAGCAGTACTTC.

This chain links TRBV5-6 with TRBJ1-3, with 9 nucleotides matching TRBD1. Germline V lookup: CDR1 SGHDT, CDR2 YYEEEE. The CDR3 has 16 residues. Trimming cost V 0 bases and J 2 bases; bases outside gene matches: 3. The CDR3: CASSLETGGPGNTIYF. The CDR3 coding sequence is TGTGCCAGCAGCTTGGAGACAGGGGGGCCTGGAAACACCATATATTTT.

The rearrangement links TRBV10-2 to TRBJ1-1; D remains ambiguous. Germline lookup yields CDR1 WSHSY and CDR2 SAAADI. V was clipped by 8 bases and J by 1 base, with 8 bases between them. The CDR3 sequence is 12 residues long. The CDR3 DNA follows: TGCGCCAGCCGAAGACAGAACACTGAAGCTTTCTTT. It codes for CASRRQNTEAFF.

This clone has a single count. This rearrangement joins TRBV28 to TRBJ2-5; no firm D call. Looked up from germline, CDR1 is MDHEN and CDR2 is SYDVKM. Trimming shortened V by 3 bases and J by 6 bases, and 11 bases separated the two germline ends. The CDR3 has 13 residues. The DNA of the CDR3 is TGTGCCAGCAGTTTTGAGGTCCCGAAGACCCAGTACTTC. Protein product: CASSFEVPKTQYF.